Presented here are 19 T cell receptor beta chains from one specimen sequenced in a study of blood T cell repertoires in COVID-19. Here immunoSEQ multiplex PCR was the method, and the copy in TCRdb shows in-frame clones only, minus some. The table records about 150,000 clones, approximately 80% of them present only once. The sample consisted of peripheral blood. The receptors shown here come from a woman in her sixties or seventies with COVID-19, enrolled during active disease.

This chain's CDR3 is CASSTLDRGLSNQPQHF. CDR3 bases: TGTGCCAGTAGTACCCTGGACAGGGGGCTGAGCAATCAGCCCCAGCATTTT. The rearrangement links TRBV19 to TRBJ1-5, with TRBD1 identical over 11 bases. Germline CDR1 LNHDA, CDR2 SQIVND (reference sequence). The length of the CDR3 is 17 residues. Trimming at V came to 4 bases and at J to 1 base, leaving 6 bases not matched to a gene.

The rearrangement uses TRBV24-1 and TRBJ2-1, with D maybe TRBD1 (5 bases). V shed 0 bases and J shed 6 bases, with 11 bases lying between them. CDR3 size: 15 residues. Germline V CDR1 and CDR2: KGHDR, SFDVKD. The CDR3, as DNA: TGTGCCACCAGTGATTTGGCAGGGATTGCCAATGAGCAGTTCTTC. Protein product: CATSDLAGIANEQFF.

The chain couples TRBV6-5 to TRBJ1-1; 8 positions agree with TRBD1. Germline CDR1 and CDR2: MNHEY and SVGAGI. The length of the CDR3 is 16 residues. J gave up 2 bases and V 2 bases, and 7 bases lay outside the gene matches. The CDR3 DNA reads as TGTGCCAGCAGTTACGGGCAGGGGGCGCGTAACACTGAAGCTTTCTTT. Translating gives CASSYGQGARNTEAFF.

The chain combines TRBV5-1 with TRBJ1-4; D is unresolved. Germline V lookup: CDR1 SGHRS, CDR2 YFSETQ. The CDR3 sequence is 15 residues long. The germline V and J ends were trimmed by 7 bases and 5 bases, with 18 bases remaining between them. The CDR3 nucleotides are TGCGCCAGCCGAGCTGGTACGATTCTCAATGAAAAACTGTTTTTT. As protein: CASRAGTILNEKLFF.

The CDR3 here is CASSLNTGFEQYF. CDR3 in DNA: TGTGCCAGCAGTTTAAACACAGGGTTCGAGCAGTACTTC. The V call is TRBV27, the J call TRBJ2-7, with a possible D match to TRBD1 (6 bases). V gave up 2 bases and J gave up 6 bases, with 11 bases separating them. CDR1 MNHEY and CDR2 SMNVEV come from the germline V gene (reference sequence). The CDR3 covers 13 residues.

V and J are TRBV11-3 and TRBJ2-2; a weak D match, TRBD1 (6 bases). CDR1 is SGHNT and CDR2 is YENEEA in the germline V gene. The CDR3 runs 15 residues. Trimming removed 5 bases at V and 7 bases at J, with 17 bases between. In nucleotides, the CDR3 is TGTGCCAGCAGCGTCACCACAGGGAGTGGCGGGGAGCTGTTTTTT. Its translation: CASSVTTGSGGELFF. Full variable domain (outside the CDR3, taken from reference TRBV11-3 and TRBJ2-2): EAGVVQSPRYKIIEKKQPVAFWCNPISGHNTLYWYLQNLGQGPELLIRYENEEAVDDSQLPKDRFSAERLKGVDSTLKIQPAELGDSAVYLCASSVTTGSGGELFFGEGSRLTVL.

This clone turned up a few times. The chain links TRBV19 to TRBJ1-1, with unresolved D. CDR3 length: 10 amino acids. CDR1 is LNHDA and CDR2 is SQIVND in the germline V gene (reference sequence). Trimming cost V 7 bases and J 4 bases, with 4 bases left between them. The CDR3 loop reads CASTSTEAFF. In DNA form, the CDR3 reads TGTGCCAGTACGAGCACTGAAGCTTTCTTT.

The V gene is TRBV4-1, the J gene TRBJ2-5, with 13 nucleotides matching TRBD2. The germline gives CDR1 MGHRA, CDR2 YSYEKL. With V trimmed by 4 bases and J by 5 bases, 4 bases remained unmatched. This CDR3 comprises 15 residues. Here the CDR3 DNA reads TGCGCCAGCAGCCTAGGACTAGCGGGAGAGGAGACCCAGTACTTC. Its translation is CASSLGLAGEETQYF.

This clone showed up just a few times. This chain links TRBV6-5 with TRBJ2-1, with 13 nucleotides matching TRBD2. The germline gives CDR1 MNHEY, CDR2 SVGAGI. This CDR3 region has 16 residues. Unmatched junction bases numbered 5, after V lost 2 bases and J lost 7 bases. The CDR3 loop reads CASSYRTSGRRNEQFF. In DNA form, the CDR3 reads TGTGCCAGCAGTTACCGGACTAGCGGGAGAAGGAATGAGCAGTTCTTC.

The genes are TRBV19 and TRBJ1-1, with TRBD1 matching over 8 bases. This CDR3 is built from 15 residues. The V gene's germline CDR1 is LNHDA and CDR2 SQIVND (reference sequence). J gave up 5 bases and V 5 bases, and 10 bases lay outside the gene matches. CDR3 in amino acids: CASSRSGTGGTEAFF. The CDR3 DNA follows: TGTGCCAGTAGTCGTTCCGGGACAGGAGGTACTGAAGCTTTCTTT.

Only a few counts were recorded for this clone. The J gene is TRBJ1-2, the V gene TRBV27; the match to TRBD1 covers 11 bases. The CDR3 length is 14 residues. Germline V CDR1 and CDR2: MNHEY, SMNVEV (reference sequence). J gave up 6 bases and V 4 bases, and 4 bases lay outside the gene matches. This CDR3 reads CASSSGQGGNGYTF. DNA of the CDR3: TGTGCCAGCAGTTCGGGACAGGGGGGGAATGGCTACACCTTC.

With regard to this clone: This sample includes further DNA sequences coding for the same CDR3. The genes are TRBV6-1 and TRBJ1-6; possibly TRBD1 for D (5 bases). Trimming left V 3 bases short and J 7 bases short, with 7 bases between. Germline loops: CDR1 MNHNS, CDR2 SASEGT. The CDR3 runs to 13 residues. The CDR3: CASSDRANSPLHF. CDR3 nucleotide sequence: TGTGCCAGCAGTGACAGGGCAAATTCACCCCTCCACTTT.

The V call is TRBV27, the J call TRBJ1-2; 12 nucleotides align to TRBD1. CDR1 and CDR2 (germline): MNHEY, SMNVEV (reference sequence). V lost 6 bases to trimming and J lost 4 bases; unmatched junction nucleotides: 3. The CDR3 extends over 14 amino acids. DNA of the CDR3: TGTGCCAGCAGGCCGGGACAGGGGGCCTATGGCTACACCTTC. Residues: CASRPGQGAYGYTF.

The J gene is TRBJ1-3, the V gene TRBV11-3; D perhaps matches TRBD1 (5 bases). CDR3 length: 14 amino acids. CDR1 is SGHNT, CDR2 YENEEA, per germline. The germline V and J ends were trimmed by 5 bases and 2 bases, with 10 bases remaining between them. The CDR3 loop is CASSPGETGNTIYF. In nucleotides, the CDR3 is TGTGCCAGCAGCCCGGGGGAAACTGGAAACACCATATATTTT.

V gene TRBV25-1 combines with J gene TRBJ2-7, with 8 bases lining up with TRBD1. Trimming took 4 bases from V and 0 from J; bases not matched to a gene: 8. Germline lookup yields CDR1 MGHDK and CDR2 SYGVNS. The CDR3 spans 16 residues. CDR3 region: CASSGEVTGVSYEQYF. In DNA form, the CDR3 reads TGTGCCAGCAGTGGGGAAGTGACAGGGGTCTCCTACGAGCAGTACTTC.

The sample holds one count of this clone. The chain employs TRBV3-1 (or the pseudogene TRBV3-2) and TRBJ1-3; the match to TRBD1 covers 7 bases. The CDR3 loop spans 15 amino acids. The V gene's germline CDR1 is LGHDT and CDR2 YNNKEL (reference sequence). Trimming removed 2 bases from V and 4 bases from J; junction bases left unmatched: 5. The CDR3 protein is CASSQKGAFGNTIYF. The CDR3 DNA sequence: TGTGCCAGCAGCCAAAAGGGGGCGTTCGGAAACACCATATATTTT.

The chain uses TRBV14 and TRBJ1-3; D call uncertain. The length of the CDR3 is 16 residues. The V and J ends lost 3 bases and 4 bases respectively, with 16 bases between them. CDR1 is SGHDN and CDR2 is FVKESK in the germline V gene. The CDR3 region has the DNA TGTGCCAGCAGCCATCGGGCGGGAGCAGGAGGAAACACCATATATTTT. The encoded protein is CASSHRAGAGGNTIYF.

The chain joins TRBV7-9 to TRBJ2-3; possibly TRBD2 for D (5 bases). The CDR3 spans 15 residues. V shed 1 base and J shed 3 bases, with 11 bases lying between them. CDR1 and CDR2 (germline): SEHNR, FQNEAQ (reference sequence). This CDR3 reads CASSLEGRGTDTQYF. The CDR3 coding sequence is TGTGCCAGCAGCTTAGAAGGGAGAGGGACAGATACGCAGTATTTT.

The chain recombines TRBV19 with TRBJ1-1, with D unclear. This CDR3 spans 13 amino acids. V lost 4 bases to trimming and J lost 4 bases, with 10 bases between them. The germline V gene encodes CDR1 LNHDA and CDR2 SQIVND (reference sequence). The CDR3 here is CASSSGRGTEAFF. In DNA, the CDR3 is TGTGCCAGTAGTAGCGGCCGCGGCACTGAAGCTTTCTTT.